This T cell receptor beta chain derives from a study of shared clonotypes between healthy human individuals (dated by TCRdb to the early 2020s). In terms of the full investigation: Two women and a few men aged 18 to 49 years were included in the cohort. For each donor, three plates each were used for CD4 naive and CD4 memory, two plates were used for CD8 naive, and one plate was used for CD8 memory. Blood TCR repertoires of four to six healthy adults were deeply sequenced to estimate repertoire size and the extent of clonotype sharing between individuals. Per donor, leukapheresis produced somewhere between about 0.85 and 8.9 billion PBMCs. Libraries were prepared and TCR repertoires were sequenced by different laboratories using diverse techniques, in order to increase sequencing depth and limit assay-specific biases.

TCR CDR3 regions were amplified from genomic DNA by multiplex PCR using the deep immunoSEQ assay. Extracted genomic DNA from each cell subset was spread evenly across all wells of several immunoSEQ 96-well plates, with each plate serving as a replicate. For sorted subsets, each replicate PCR was loaded with roughly 190 ng genomic DNA, equivalent to 30,000 or so T cell genomes. Purified libraries were quantified with a Qubit 3.0 fluorometer, sized on a Bioanalyzer 2100, and re-quantified with the KAPA Library Quantification kit. Each immunoSEQ 96-well plate was sequenced on its own single-read 150-cycle Illumina NextSeq 550 flow cell. Under the source paper's analysis protocol: Because the immunoSEQ output held only junctional sequences and lacked quality scores, the filtering could not match the filtering applied to full-length reads. Sequences were annotated with PyIR, a Python wrapper for IgBLAST v1.9, and V/J genes and CDR3 were assigned using IMGT germline references. Reads were filtered out if the reads had weak V/J assignments (E-value above 1e-6), no CDR3, stop codons, out-of-frame junctions, or ambiguous translated residues. V3J clonotypes were defined as sequences sharing an identical inferred V gene, J gene, and CDR3 amino acid sequence. To compute the percentage overlap between repertoires, the number of shared unique clonotypes was divided by the size of the smaller repertoire. Repertoire richness was assessed with RTK rarefaction, the Chao1 estimator, and Recon v2.1 estimates of unobserved clonotypes. For all TCRbeta clonotypes obtained by the gDNA method from a few donors, generation probabilities were computed with OLGA. As stored in TCRdb, this immuneACCESS dataset retains in-frame rearrangements with V and J assigned. A fraction of the clones does not appear; measured against another copy, unresolved V genes explain less than half of the discrepancy, and the remainder lacks a known reason. The DNA gave D and trimming, while V, J and clone size come from that table. The sample contains about 2.4 million clones, 93% of them found a single time. The ten largest clones represent 0.36% of the sample.

As regards this clone: Its antigen specificity is not known. No much larger clone exists at a distance of one base, and base qualities are not known.

The donors were healthy, HIV-negative adults who had no recently reported acute infections or vaccinations. Every donor was a Caucasian adult living in Nashville, Tennessee, USA. CD4+ T cells were enriched by magnetic negative selection; naive cells were then positively selected on CD45RA, and the negative fraction formed the memory subset. Blood was collected by leukapheresis, and PBMCs were isolated by Ficoll-Histopaque density gradient centrifugation and then cryopreserved in liquid nitrogen vapor phase. Analytical flow cytometry was used to check the purity and quantity of every magnetically sorted T cell population. From each sorted fraction, genomic DNA was isolated and quantified by UV absorbance on a Nanodrop 2000c. Results the study describes overall, beyond this receptor: Sharing across a few donors was observed for about 5% of naive CD4, 3% to 3.5% of naive CD8, 2% to 2.5% of memory CD4, and 0.4% of memory CD8 clonotypes. Compared with non-shared clonotypes, clonotypes shared by all four sorted-subset donors had higher generation probabilities. Rarefaction of sorted-subset datasets indicated incomplete sequencing despite the large sequencing depth. Naive subsets generally had larger estimated clonotype richness than memory subsets. Sampling was limited to blood, and TCR repertoires in tissue likely differ from TCR repertoires in blood. Based on pairwise subsampling, the degree of clonotype sharing among donors was expected to be affected by sequencing depth. Because the study included only a small number of donors, the genetic and exposure-history diversity represented was limited.

From the cysteine up to the phenylalanine, the CDR3 has a length of 14 residues. Left in the record is the CDR3 DNA by itself, 42 bases read in frame from the first base. Taken from the germline V gene (reference sequence), the CDR1 and CDR2 loops are SEHNR and FQNEAQ. At the junction V is shortened by 3 bases and J by 9 bases, with 15 bases in between. The sequenced sample was naive CD4+ T cells from PBMCs. The cell subset or site label corresponds to: CD45RA+ positively selected. This sequence uses TRBV7-9 and TRBJ2-1; the D gene is not confidently resolved. The receptor was isolated from a man aged 18 to 35 in good health. Some clones in this sample may be carry-over from other donors' samples. The CDR3 loop reads CASSFPSLVGEQFF. The DNA reads as follows: TGTGCCAGCAGCTTCCCGTCTTTAGTGGGTGAGCAGTTCTTC.